A selection of T cell receptor beta chains follows, all from one sample in a study of blood T cell repertoires in COVID-19. This table comes from immunoSEQ multiplex PCR, and its TCRdb copy is limited to in-frame clones, with some not included. The sample includes fewer than 70,000 clones, roughly 80% seen only once; the top ten take 8.5% to 10%. Sequencing input: peripheral blood. Receptors were obtained from a woman older than 75 with acute or convalescent COVID-19. The CDR3 runs from the conserved cysteine through the conserved F or W. The D gene is left open where the match is weak. The size field is filled for only some rows; it gives once, few, many or a size class.

clone_size,v_call,j_call,d_call,cdr3_nt,cdr3_aa
.,TRBV19,TRBJ1-2,TRBD1,TGTGCCAGTAGTGAATCCGGGACAGGGGTCTATGGCTACACCTTC,CASSESGTGVYGYTF
.,TRBV5-1,TRBJ1-4,TRBD1,TGCGCCAGCAGGGCCGGGACAGGGGGCTATGAAAAACTGTTTTTT,CASRAGTGGYEKLFF
.,TRBV11-3,TRBJ1-1,.,TGTGCCAGCAGCCCTCAAGCGGGCACTGAAGCTTTCTTT,CASSPQAGTEAFF
.,TRBV5-4,TRBJ1-1,.,TGTGCCAGCAGCTTGCGCGAAGCGAACACTGAAGCTTTCTTT,CASSLREANTEAFF
.,TRBV13,TRBJ2-7,TRBD2,TGTGCCAGCAGAGCCGCGACTAGCGTGAGGGAGCAGTACTTC,CASRAATSVREQYF
.,TRBV5-1,TRBJ1-1,.,TGCGCCAGCAGCGGAGGAAAGAACACTGAAGCTTTCTTT,CASSGGKNTEAFF
.,TRBV18,TRBJ1-1,TRBD1,TGTGCCAGCTCACCGGGACAGGGGATGACTGAAGCTTTCTTT,CASSPGQGMTEAFF
.,TRBV6-6,TRBJ1-2,TRBD1,TGTGCCAGCAGCCCTGACAGGGGATATGGCTACACCTTC,CASSPDRGYGYTF
.,TRBV3-1/TRBV3-2,TRBJ1-6,TRBD1,TGTGCCAGCAGCCCGTCGACAGGGCGAATTAATTCACCCCTCCACTTT,CASSPSTGRINSPLHF
.,TRBV6-9,TRBJ1-3,.,TGTGCCAGCAGTTATTCGACGTGGAGGGCAAACACCATATATTTT,CASSYSTWRANTIYF
.,TRBV6-4,TRBJ1-2,TRBD1,TGTGCCAGCAGTGACCCGGGACAGGGCGCGTCTGGCTACACCTTC,CASSDPGQGASGYTF
.,TRBV7-2,TRBJ2-1,.,TGTGCCAGCAGCTTATTTGGCAGGGGTCTCGTCAATGAGCAGTTCTTC,CASSLFGRGLVNEQFF
.,TRBV6-5,TRBJ2-1,.,TGTGCCAGCAGTCCTCGTAACAATGAGCAGTTCTTC,CASSPRNNEQFF
.,TRBV7-9,TRBJ2-3,TRBD2,TGTGCCAGCAGCTCTTGGGGGTCTAGCGGGGGCGCAGATACGCAGTATTTT,CASSSWGSSGGADTQYF
.,TRBV2,TRBJ2-2,.,TGTGCCAGCAGGGGCGTACTTGGGACACGGCCCAGGGACCGGGGAGCTGTTTTT,CASRGVLGTRPRDRGAVF
.,TRBV4-2,TRBJ2-1,TRBD2,TGTGCCAGCAGCCGTCCCGGGACTAGCTCTGCCAATGAGCAGTTCTTC,CASSRPGTSSANEQFF
.,TRBV3-1/TRBV3-2,TRBJ2-3,.,TGTGCCAGCAGCCAACTCCGGCGGGCGCCGACTCTTGGCACAGATACGCAGTATTTT,CASSQLRRAPTLGTDTQYF
.,TRBV24-1,TRBJ2-1,.,TGTGCCACCAGCCCATTTGCAGGATACCTTAGCTCCTACAATGAGCAGTTCTTC,CATSPFAGYLSSYNEQFF
few,TRBV6-5,TRBJ2-1,.,TGTGCCAGCACCCCCCGGGGGGCGCGGGAGCAGTTCTTC,CASTPRGAREQFF
.,TRBV5-6,TRBJ1-2,.,TGTGCCAGCAGCTGGCCCGGGGTCTATGGCTACACCTTC,CASSWPGVYGYTF
.,TRBV5-6,TRBJ1-1,.,TGTGCCAGCAGCTATGGACAGGAAGCTTTCTTT,CASSYGQEAFF
.,TRBV7-3,TRBJ2-7,.,TGTGCCAGCAGCTTAACTCAGGGGACAAGCGAGCAGTACTTC,CASSLTQGTSEQYF
.,TRBV5-1,TRBJ2-1,.,TGCGCCAGCAGCACCGGGTCAGAAGAGTATGTCAATGAGCAGTTCTTC,CASSTGSEEYVNEQFF